The 24 T cell receptor beta chains below all came from one sample that was sequenced in a study of T-cell memory formation after mild COVID-19. One entry per CDR3 protein, called by TCRdb with MiXCR from the 5' RACE reads. The sample holds tens of thousands of distinct CDR3 sequences, over 20% seen once. Sequencing was performed on PBMCs or a T cell subset sorted from them (not recorded which). The receptors were sampled from an adult who had mild COVID-19 (a few samples of this study predate the infection). Cell type and time point are not known.

This clonotype was seen at least ten times. The chain joins TRBV7-9 to TRBJ2-3; 7 bases are shared with TRBD1. The trim removed 5 bases at V and 4 bases at J, leaving 9 bases unmatched. CDR1 is SEHNR, CDR2 FQNEAQ, per germline (reference sequence). CDR3 size: 15 residues. The CDR3 bases are TGTGCCAGCAGCCAGAATGACAGGGTCCCAGATACGCAGTATTTT. This encodes CASSQNDRVPDTQYF.

This clonotype was counted at least ten times. This chain links TRBV11-2 with TRBJ1-1; perhaps TRBD1 as D (5 bases). V was pared by 10 bases and J by 0 bases, with 15 bases between. The CDR3 is 14 amino acids. Looked up from germline, CDR1 is SGHAT and CDR2 is FQNNGV. In DNA form, the CDR3 reads TGTGCCACCGGGGGGTTTGGGATGAACACTGAAGCTTTCTTT. This codes for CATGGFGMNTEAFF.

The chain links TRBV7-9 to TRBJ2-7; 7 positions match TRBD1. Germline V gene sequence: CDR1 SEHNR, CDR2 FQNEAQ (reference sequence). The CDR3 spans 15 residues. The V gene end was trimmed by 5 bases and the J gene end by 0 bases; junction bases not matched to a gene: 7. This CDR3 reads CASSPRTGPSYEQYF. As DNA, the CDR3 is TGTGCCAGCAGCCCAAGGACAGGACCCTCCTACGAGCAGTACTTC. The variable domain in full, with the rest retrieved from reference TRBV7-9 and TRBJ2-7, is DTGVSQNPRHKITKRGQNVTFRCDPISEHNRLYWYRQTLGQGPEFLTYFQNEAQLEKSRLLSDRFSAERPKGSFSTLEIQRTEQGDSAMYLCASSPRTGPSYEQYFGPGTRLTVT.

This clonotype was observed at least ten times. The V call is TRBV2, the J call TRBJ1-6; possible D gene TRBD1, 5 bases. This CDR3 has 17 amino acids. Trimming took off 5 bases at V and 0 bases at J, with 14 bases between the two ends. Germline V gene sequence: CDR1 SNHLY, CDR2 FYNNEI. CDR3 loop: CASSIRGVGSYNSPLHF. The CDR3 DNA is TGTGCCAGCAGTATCCGGGGGGTTGGCTCCTATAATTCACCCCTCCACTTT. The full variable domain, completed using reference TRBV2 and TRBJ1-6, is EPEVTQTPSHQVTQMGQEVILRCVPISNHLYFYWYRQILGQKVEFLVSFYNNEISEKSEIFDDQFSVERPDGSNFTLKIRSTKLEDSAMYFCASSIRGVGSYNSPLHFGNGTRLTVT.

Many counts were recorded for this clonotype. J is TRBJ1-2 and V is TRBV25-1; a weak D match, TRBD1 (6 bases). The CDR3 totals 16 residues. CDR1 is MGHDK, CDR2 SYGVNS, per germline. The V and J ends lost 6 bases and 7 bases respectively, with 24 bases between them. The CDR3 loop reads CASSPPGQGPAGGYTF. For the CDR3, the DNA is TGTGCCAGCAGCCCCCCTGGGCAGGGGCCCGCGGGTGGCTACACCTTC.

There are many counts of this clonotype. The chain combines TRBV7-6 with TRBJ2-7; TRBD2 might be the D (6 bases). This CDR3 is 13 amino acids long. From germline, CDR1 is SGHVS and CDR2 FNYEAQ. Deletions cut 0 bases from V and 9 bases from J, with 12 bases between. The CDR3 loop is CASSLALGGAQYF. CDR3 bases: TGTGCCAGCAGCTTAGCGTTGGGCGGGGCGCAGTACTTC.

This clonotype showed up many times. The CDR3 loop reads CASSPTLQGANTEAFF. Here the CDR3 DNA reads TGTGCCAGCTCACCTACCTTACAGGGGGCAAACACTGAAGCTTTCTTT. The chain uses TRBV18 and TRBJ1-1; 9 nucleotides line up with TRBD1. Germline V gene sequence: CDR1 KGHSH, CDR2 LQKENI. The CDR3 runs to 16 residues. After removal of 3 bases from V and 2 bases from J, the junction contained 7 bases not matched to a gene.

The V and J genes are TRBV7-8 and TRBJ1-2; 8 positions match TRBD1. Germline values: CDR1 SGHVS, CDR2 FQNEAQ. The CDR3 loop spans 17 amino acids. Trimming cost V 2 bases and J 6 bases; bases outside gene matches: 14. CDR3 residues: CASSLSRAGGYRNGYTF. The CDR3 DNA sequence: TGTGCCAGCAGCTTATCCAGGGCAGGGGGCTACCGCAATGGCTACACCTTC.

This sequence joins TRBV6-5 and TRBJ1-1, with no clear D. The germline V and J ends were trimmed by 8 bases and 0 bases, with 10 bases remaining between them. The germline CDR1 and CDR2 sequences are MNHEY and SVGAGI. The CDR3 is 13 amino acids. Here the CDR3 DNA reads TGTGCCAGCCTTTCGACGGTGAACACTGAAGCTTTCTTT. Amino acid sequence: CASLSTVNTEAFF.

This clonotype has a count of ten or more. The CDR3 loop is CASSHGGNNQPQHF. DNA of the CDR3: TGTGCCAGCAGCCATGGGGGGAACAATCAGCCCCAGCATTTT. The chain joins TRBV7-9 to TRBJ1-5, with D possibly being TRBD1 (5 bases). Germline V CDR1 and CDR2: SEHNR, FQNEAQ (reference sequence). CDR3 length: 14 amino acids. V gave up 5 bases and J gave up 3 bases, with 11 bases separating them. The full variable domain, with the rest looked up from reference TRBV7-9 and TRBJ1-5, is DTGVSQNPRHKITKRGQNVTFRCDPISEHNRLYWYRQTLGQGPEFLTYFQNEAQLEKSRLLSDRFSAERPKGSFSTLEIQRTEQGDSAMYLCASSHGGNNQPQHFGDGTRLSIL.

In this sample, this clonotype turned up many times. This chain uses TRBV30 with TRBJ2-7, with 7 bases lining up with TRBD1. CDR1 and CDR2 (germline): GTSNPN, SVGIG (reference sequence). The CDR3 is made up of 14 amino acids. The ends lost 5 bases at V and 2 bases at J; junction bases unmatched: 9. The CDR3 here is CAWEGRQGTYEQYF. CDR3 coding DNA: TGTGCCTGGGAGGGCCGACAGGGCACCTACGAGCAGTACTTC. The complete variable domain, with remaining parts taken from reference TRBV30 and TRBJ2-7, reads SQTIHQWPATLVQPVGSPLSLECTVEGTSNPNLYWYRQAAGRGLQLLFYSVGIGQISSEVPQNLSASRPQDRQFILSSKKLLLSDSGFYLCAWEGRQGTYEQYFGPGTRLTVT.

This clonotype showed up many times. This chain links TRBV10-3 with TRBJ2-1; 9 bases agree with TRBD1. Germline trimming cut 7 bases from V and 4 bases from J; bases unmatched to any gene: 11. This CDR3 is 16 amino acids long. The V gene's germline CDR1 is ENHRY and CDR2 SYGVKD. The chain's CDR3 is CAIKGIGTGKYNEQFF. In DNA form, the CDR3 reads TGTGCCATCAAGGGTATAGGGACAGGGAAGTACAATGAGCAGTTCTTC.

The chain combines TRBV5-1 with TRBJ2-7; tentative D call: TRBD1 (6 bases). Germline values: CDR1 SGHRS, CDR2 YFSETQ. This CDR3 comprises 12 residues. Trimming removed 5 bases at V and 2 bases at J, with 8 bases between. The CDR3 is CASRQGPYEQYF. Here the CDR3 DNA reads TGCGCCAGCAGACAGGGACCCTACGAGCAGTACTTC. The full variable domain, with the rest looked up from reference TRBV5-1 and TRBJ2-7, is KAGVTQTPRYLIKTRGQQVTLSCSPISGHRSVSWYQQTPGQGLQFLFEYFSETQRNKGNFPGRFSGRQFSNSRSEMNVSTLELGDSALYLCASRQGPYEQYFGPGTRLTVT.

This chain joins TRBV4-1 and TRBJ1-4; no firm D call. The V gene lost 1 base and the J gene lost 4 bases, with 10 bases spanning the gap. Germline CDR1 is MGHRA and CDR2 is YSYEKL. There are 15 residues in the CDR3. CDR3 in amino acids: CASSQVRNRNEKLFF. The CDR3 DNA reads TGCGCCAGCAGCCAAGTGAGAAATCGTAATGAAAAACTGTTTTTT.

This clonotype has at least ten counts. This chain links TRBV15 with TRBJ2-2, with TRBD1 matching 10 bases. The CDR3 has 14 amino acids. Unmatched junction bases numbered 0, after V lost 3 bases and J lost 5 bases. The germline CDR1 and CDR2 sequences are LNHNV and YYDKDF (reference sequence). CDR3 loop: CATSRDRGTGELFF. The CDR3 DNA reads as TGTGCCACCAGCAGGGACAGGGGGACCGGGGAGCTGTTTTTT.

This clonotype was seen ten or more times. This rearrangement joins TRBV3-1 to TRBJ1-1, with TRBD1 matching 7 bases. V shed 5 bases and J 11 bases; nucleotides not matched to a gene: 5. Germline-derived CDR1 and CDR2 are LGHDT and YNNKEL (reference sequence). The CDR3 spans 11 residues. The CDR3 nucleotides are TGTGCCAGCAGCATAGGACAGGTTGCTTTCTTT. Its translation: CASSIGQVAFF.

This clonotype appeared many times. The chain is built from TRBV7-3 and TRBJ2-6, with D possibly TRBD2 on 7 matching bases. This CDR3 is 16 amino acids long. Germline CDR1 reads SGHTA; CDR2 reads FQGTGA. V shed 2 bases and J shed 4 bases, with 12 bases lying between them. This CDR3 reads CASSLSGGQGANVLTF. The CDR3 bases are TGTGCCAGCAGCTTATCGGGGGGCCAAGGGGCCAACGTCCTGACTTTC.

This clonotype occurred many times. The CDR3 nucleotides are TGTGCCAGCAGAACCCCCGGGACAGGGCAGTTCTTC. Amino acid sequence: CASRTPGTGQFF. The chain carries TRBV7-6 and TRBJ2-1; 8 positions agree with TRBD1. With V trimmed by 6 bases and J by 12 bases, 7 bases remained unmatched. Germline assignment: CDR1 SGHVS and CDR2 FNYEAQ. The CDR3 spans 12 residues.

This clonotype was counted at least ten times. The chain has TRBV7-8 and TRBJ1-1, with D possibly TRBD1 on 6 matching bases. CDR1 is SGHVS and CDR2 is FQNEAQ in the germline V gene. V lost 3 bases to trimming and J lost 2 bases, with 10 bases between them. The CDR3 consists of 14 residues. The CDR3 sequence: CASSLGTSNTEAFF. The CDR3 DNA reads as TGTGCCAGCAGCTTGGGGACATCCAACACTGAAGCTTTCTTT.

This clonotype was observed a handful of times. The CDR3 reads CASSPVARSPGELFF. CDR3 nucleotides: TGTGCCAGCAGCCCTGTAGCCCGGAGCCCCGGGGAGCTGTTTTTT. J is TRBJ2-2 and V is TRBV7-2; no clear D gene. In germline, CDR1 is SGHTA, CDR2 FQGNSA. The CDR3 is 15 amino acids. V was trimmed by 5 bases and J by 6 bases, leaving 16 bases between them.

At least ten counts were recorded for this clonotype. V is TRBV29-1 and J is TRBJ1-1; unclear D gene. The V and J ends lost 2 bases and 3 bases respectively, with 7 bases between them. This CDR3 has 12 residues. Germline assignment: CDR1 SQVTM and CDR2 ANQGSEA. The CDR3 here is CSVEHDYTEAFF. The CDR3 coding sequence is TGCAGCGTTGAACATGATTACACTGAAGCTTTCTTT.

A remark on this clonotype: A much larger clonotype is one base distant, so this may be a read error. The chain joins TRBV20-1 to TRBJ2-7, with TRBD2 as a possible D gene (6 bases). Trimming pared 5 bases from V and 7 bases from J, leaving 21 bases between. Germline V lookup: CDR1 DFQATT, CDR2 SNEGSKA (reference sequence). The CDR3 sequence is 14 residues long. The CDR3 nucleotides are TGCAGTGCTCAAGACCGGGGCCCGGCGGGAGAGCAGTACTTC. Its translation is CSAQDRGPAGEQYF.

In this sample, this clonotype turned up many times. The J gene is TRBJ2-7, the V gene TRBV19, with D unresolved. Deletions cut 3 bases from V and 2 bases from J, with 14 bases between. The CDR3 runs to 15 residues. Looked up from germline, CDR1 is LNHDA and CDR2 is SQIVND (reference sequence). CDR3 in DNA: TGTGCCAGTAGTATCTCAGGACGCAATCCCTACGAGCAGTACTTC. This codes for CASSISGRNPYEQYF.

Ten or more counts support this clonotype. The V gene is TRBV19, the J gene TRBJ1-5; perhaps TRBD1 as D (5 bases). In germline, CDR1 is LNHDA, CDR2 SQIVND (reference sequence). The CDR3 extends over 13 amino acids. V was shortened by 9 bases and J by 4 bases, with 13 bases between the two germline ends. CDR3 nucleotides: TGTGCCAGCCACGGGGACCAGAATCAGCCCCAGCATTTT. Its translation: CASHGDQNQPQHF.